The next 17 T cell receptor beta chains were all read from a single sample in a study of T cells in Graves' hyperthyroidism and ophthalmopathy. TCR beta CDR3 sequences were amplified from RNA transcripts. With the HTBI primer set, the TCR CDR3 went through a first round of RT-PCR. TCRdb ran MiXCR on the multiplex PCR reads and lists one entry per CDR3 protein. The top ten clones hold 13% of a sample with over 350,000 distinct CDR3 sequences, under 15% of them seen once. Material: blood. The receptor set was obtained from a man between 18 and 35 years old with Graves' ophthalmopathy.

In nucleotides, the CDR3 is TGCGCCAGCGCCGGGACAGGGGGCTATGGCTACACCTTC. Protein sequence: CASAGTGGYGYTF. The rearrangement uses TRBV10-1 and TRBJ1-2, with 11 nucleotides matching TRBD1. Germline V lookup: CDR1 WNHNN, CDR2 SYGVQD (reference sequence). V gave up 8 bases and J gave up 4 bases; unmatched junction bases: 3. This CDR3 comprises 13 residues.

To note about this clonotype: It may be a read error: a sequence one base away is much more abundant. Lacking the conserved final phenylalanine or tryptophan, this CDR3 likely reflects a read error. The chain uses TRBV29-1 and TRBJ2-1, with D possibly being TRBD1 (5 bases). Deletions cut 4 bases from V and 0 bases from J, with 7 bases between. This CDR3 region has 13 residues. The germline CDR1 and CDR2 sequences are SQVTM and ANQGSEA. CDR3 protein: CSVGQSSYNEQFL. CDR3 nucleotides: TGCAGCGTTGGACAGAGCTCCTACAATGAGCAGTTCCTC.

This clonotype was seen at least ten times. J is TRBJ2-1 and V is TRBV30; tentative D call: TRBD2 (6 bases). Germline-derived CDR1 and CDR2 are GTSNPN and SVGIG (reference sequence). The CDR3 has 12 amino acids. Trimming left V 5 bases short and J 6 bases short, with 11 bases between. CDR3 amino acids: CAWGRLGNEQFF. In nucleotides, the CDR3 is TGTGCCTGGGGGAGGCTCGGCAATGAGCAGTTCTTC.

There are many counts of this clonotype. The V call is TRBV6-1, the J call TRBJ2-5; D remains ambiguous. Germline V CDR1 and CDR2: MNHNS, SASEGT. This CDR3 region has 14 residues. Trimming took off 5 bases at V and 1 base at J, with 11 bases between the two ends. Here the CDR3 reads CASSYAGFQETQYF. The CDR3 DNA is TGTGCCAGCAGTTACGCTGGTTTCCAAGAGACCCAGTACTTC.

There are many counts of this clonotype. The gene calls are TRBV7-2 and TRBJ2-3, with 12 bases aligning to TRBD2. V shed 7 bases and J 1 base; nucleotides not matched to a gene: 3. This CDR3 spans 15 amino acids. From germline, CDR1 is SGHTA and CDR2 FQGNSA. CDR3 coding DNA: TGTGCCAGCACCCTAGCGGGGGGGGGCACAGATACGCAGTATTTT. This encodes CASTLAGGGTDTQYF.

This clonotype was seen ten or more times. J is TRBJ2-7 and V is TRBV5-6; D is unclear. V lost 4 bases and J 6 bases, leaving 8 bases between the germline ends. The CDR3 is 11 residues long. Germline CDR1 reads SGHDT; CDR2 reads YYEEEE. This CDR3 reads CASSLTAEQYF. Here the CDR3 DNA reads TGTGCCAGCAGCCTGACCGCCGAGCAGTACTTC.

This clonotype was seen more than once but under ten times. The chain links TRBV6-1 to TRBJ1-2, with TRBD1 matching over 7 bases. Germline CDR1 MNHNS, CDR2 SASEGT. This CDR3 is 14 amino acids long. The V segment lost 3 bases and the J segment 4 bases; nucleotides outside the gene matches: 5. In nucleotides, the CDR3 is TGTGCCAGCAGTGAGTTAGGGGGCGGCTATGGCTACACCTTC. Protein product: CASSELGGGYGYTF.

The chain is built from TRBV6-1 and TRBJ2-7, with TRBD1 as a possible D gene (6 bases). V shed 6 bases and J shed 0 bases, with 15 bases lying between them. The CDR3 has 15 amino acids. Germline lookup yields CDR1 MNHNS and CDR2 SASEGT. The CDR3: CASSPLRDISYEQYF. The CDR3 nucleotides read TGTGCCAGCAGCCCTCTCCGGGACATCTCCTACGAGCAGTACTTC.

The genes are TRBV2 and TRBJ2-7; 11 positions agree with TRBD2. The CDR3 loop spans 12 amino acids. Looked up from germline, CDR1 is SNHLY and CDR2 is FYNNEI. The J segment lost 7 bases and the V segment lost 10 bases, leaving 6 bases of the junction unmatched. This CDR3 is CAIAGGPEEQYF. For the CDR3, the DNA is TGTGCCATAGCGGGGGGGCCGGAGGAGCAGTACTTC.

This clonotype was seen more than once but under ten times. The V and J genes are TRBV4-2 and TRBJ2-7; 7 positions agree with TRBD2. Germline V lookup: CDR1 LGHNA, CDR2 YNFKEQ. The CDR3 runs 15 residues. V gave up 5 bases and J gave up 1 base; unmatched junction bases: 8. CDR3 sequence (DNA): TGTGCCAGCAGCAGAAGGGAGGGTGAGTCCTACGAGCAGTACTTC. This translates into CASSRREGESYEQYF.

This clonotype was seen many times. The V and J genes are TRBV3-1 and TRBJ1-2, with a weak D call TRBD1 (6 bases). Per germline, CDR1 LGHDT and CDR2 YNNKEL (reference sequence). The CDR3 covers 13 residues. Trimming took off 0 bases at V and 5 bases at J, with 7 bases between the two ends. In DNA form, the CDR3 reads TGTGCCAGCAGCCAAGAACAGGGATATGGCTACACCTTC. As protein: CASSQEQGYGYTF.

In nucleotides, the CDR3 is TGCGCCAGCAGCTGGACTGCGACAGGGCCTGGAAACACCATATATTTT. This encodes CASSWTATGPGNTIYF. The chain links TRBV5-1 to TRBJ1-3; 7 bases map to TRBD1. CDR3 size: 16 residues. Germline loops: CDR1 SGHRS, CDR2 YFSETQ. J was trimmed by 2 bases and V by 3 bases; bases with no gene match: 8.

This clonotype has a count of ten or more. The rearrangement links TRBV6-2 or TRBV6-3 to TRBJ1-5; D gene unclear. Germline V gene lookup returns CDR1 MNHEY and CDR2 SVGEGT. The CDR3 has 13 amino acids. The V end lost 0 bases, the J end lost 9 bases, and 9 bases lay between the germline ends. The CDR3 protein is CASSYSLGSPQHF. The CDR3 DNA follows: TGTGCCAGCAGTTACTCGTTGGGTTCGCCCCAGCATTTT.

This clonotype came up many times. The V and J genes are TRBV15 and TRBJ2-7; D is possibly TRBD2 (5 bases). CDR3 length: 14 amino acids. Germline lookup yields CDR1 LNHNV and CDR2 YYDKDF (reference sequence). V lost 0 bases and J lost 7, with 13 bases in between. CDR3 nucleotides: TGTGCCACCAGCAGAGATAGTCGGGGAACAGAGCAGTACTTC. Translating it yields CATSRDSRGTEQYF.

This chain uses TRBV7-9 with TRBJ2-1; D remains unclear. V was clipped by 3 bases and J by 2 bases, with 14 bases between them. The CDR3 covers 16 residues. Germline V gene sequence: CDR1 SEHNR, CDR2 FQNEAQ (reference sequence). CDR3: CASSFLSPGPYNEQFF. Written as DNA, the CDR3 is TGTGCCAGCAGCTTCCTTAGCCCCGGGCCCTACAATGAGCAGTTCTTC.

V usage is TRBV10-3 and J usage is TRBJ1-5; 10 bases map to TRBD1. CDR1 ENHRY and CDR2 SYGVKD come from the germline V gene. CDR3 length: 15 residues. Losses at the gene ends were 6 bases for V and 5 bases for J; bases not matched to a gene: 7. The DNA for the CDR3 is TGTGCCATCAGAGATGGGGACAGGGGTCATCAGCCCCAGCATTTT. Translated, it gives CAIRDGDRGHQPQHF.

This clonotype appeared a few times. The V and J genes are TRBV20-1 and TRBJ2-7, with 12 bases aligning to TRBD2. CDR1 is DFQATT and CDR2 is SNEGSKA in the germline V gene (reference sequence). The V gene end was trimmed by 5 bases and the J gene end by 0 bases; junction bases not matched to a gene: 8. The CDR3 totals 16 residues. CDR3 residues: CSAGSLAGGLSYEQYF. CDR3 coding DNA: TGCAGTGCTGGTTCTCTAGCGGGGGGGCTCTCCTACGAGCAGTACTTC.